The sequence of this TCR beta chain was determined in a study of glioma-infiltrating T cells after dendritic cell vaccination. None of the glioblastoma patients had an isocitrate dehydrogenase mutation. Produced via immunoSEQ multiplex PCR; TCRdb's table is partial and in-frame only. The table has about 21,000 clones, approximately 85% seen once; the top ten hold 30% to 45%. This sequence was found in a human donor with glioblastoma. Here the sequenced sample was blood, taken before dendritic cell vaccination.

CDR3 sequence (DNA): TGTGCCAGTAGACTAATGCCCGGTGGGGGCCTAAGAAATCAGCCCCAGCATTTT. As protein: CASRLMPGGGLRNQPQHF. The rearrangement links TRBV19 to TRBJ1-5; weak D call: TRBD1 (6 bases). V was clipped by 6 bases and J by 4 bases, with 25 bases between them. Per the germline V gene, CDR1 is LNHDA and CDR2 is SQIVND (reference sequence). This CDR3 has 18 amino acids.